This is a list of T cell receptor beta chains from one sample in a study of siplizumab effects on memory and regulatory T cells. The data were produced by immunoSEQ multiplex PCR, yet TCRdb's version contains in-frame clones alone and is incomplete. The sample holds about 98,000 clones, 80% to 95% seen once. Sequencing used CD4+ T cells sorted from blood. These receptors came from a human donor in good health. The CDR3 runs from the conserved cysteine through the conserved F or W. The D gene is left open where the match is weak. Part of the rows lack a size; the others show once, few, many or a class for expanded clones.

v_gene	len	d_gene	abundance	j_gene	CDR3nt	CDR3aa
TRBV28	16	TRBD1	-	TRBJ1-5	TGTGCCAGCAGACAGCCGGGACAGGGAACATATCAGCCCCAGCATTTT	CASRQPGQGTYQPQHF
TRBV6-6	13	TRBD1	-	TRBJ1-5	TGTGCCAGCAGTGCGGACAGGGCTCAGCCCCAGCATTTT	CASSADRAQPQHF
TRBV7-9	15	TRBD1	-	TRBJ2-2	TGTGCCAGCAGCTTAGTAGGGGGCAGCACCGGGGAGCTGTTTTTT	CASSLVGGSTGELFF
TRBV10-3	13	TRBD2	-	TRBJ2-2	TGTGCCATTAGCGGGAGAGATACCGGGGAGCTGTTTTTT	CAISGRDTGELFF
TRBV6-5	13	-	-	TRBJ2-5	TGTGCCAGCAGTCCCAGGGATGGTGAGACCCAGTACTTC	CASSPRDGETQYF
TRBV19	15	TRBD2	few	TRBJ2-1	TGTGCCAGTAAACAGGGTAGCGGGAGGTTCAATGAGCAGTTCTTC	CASKQGSGRFNEQFF
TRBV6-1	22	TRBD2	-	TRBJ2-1	TGTGCCAGCAGTGAAGCGAGAGCACCGGGACTAGTAGGGCCCAGCTCCTACAATGAGCAGTTCTTC	CASSEARAPGLVGPSSYNEQFF
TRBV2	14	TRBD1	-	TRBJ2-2	TGTGCCAGCACGGGGACAGGGGGCACCGGGGAGCTGTTTTTT	CASTGTGGTGELFF
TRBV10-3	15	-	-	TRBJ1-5	TGTGCCATCAGTGACAGGGGTTTAGGCAATCAGCCCCAGCATTTT	CAISDRGLGNQPQHF
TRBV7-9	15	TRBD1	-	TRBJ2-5	TGTGCCAGCAGCCGAAACAGGGGGGTTCAAGAGACCCAGTACTTC	CASSRNRGVQETQYF
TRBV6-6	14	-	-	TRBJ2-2	TGTGCCAGCAGTTCTCACAGCGGCACCGGGGAGCTGTTTTTT	CASSSHSGTGELFF
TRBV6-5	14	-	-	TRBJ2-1	TGTGCCAGCAGTTACGGGAGCTCCTACAATGAGCAGTTCTTC	CASSYGSSYNEQFF
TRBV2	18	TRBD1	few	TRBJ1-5	TGTGCCAGCAGTGATGGGACAGGGCGTTGGGTAGGCAATCAGCCCCAGCATTTT	CASSDGTGRWVGNQPQHF
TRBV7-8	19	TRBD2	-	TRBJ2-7	TGTGCCAGCAGCTTAGTTTCCAGTAGCGGGAGTATTAATTCCTACGAGCAGTACTTC	CASSLVSSSGSINSYEQYF
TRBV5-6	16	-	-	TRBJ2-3	TGTGCCAGCAGCTTGGAATGGGGGGAGGACCCGAGTACGCAGTATTTT	CASSLEWGEDPSTQYF
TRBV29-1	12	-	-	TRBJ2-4	TGCAGCGTTGTCTGGGCCAAAAACATTCAGTACTTC	CSVVWAKNIQYF
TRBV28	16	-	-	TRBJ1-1	TGTGCCAGCAGTTCTCTCACGAAGATGTTTAACACTGAAGCTTTCTTT	CASSSLTKMFNTEAFF
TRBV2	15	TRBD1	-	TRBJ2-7	TGTGCCAGCAGTGCAATGGGACAGGGGATCTACGAGCAGTACTTC	CASSAMGQGIYEQYF
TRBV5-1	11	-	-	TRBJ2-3	TGCGCCAGCAGCTTAGGAGATACGCAGTATTTT	CASSLGDTQYF
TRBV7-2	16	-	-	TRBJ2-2	TGTGCCAGCAGCTTAGCTCCCCCCAGGGGCACCGGGGAGCTGTTTTTT	CASSLAPPRGTGELFF
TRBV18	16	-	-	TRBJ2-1	TGTGCCAGCTCACGCCTATACTTGGACTCCTACAATGAGCAGTTCTTC	CASSRLYLDSYNEQFF
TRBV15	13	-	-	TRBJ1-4	TGTGCCACCAGCAGCTCTACTAATGAAAAACTGTTTTTT	CATSSSTNEKLFF
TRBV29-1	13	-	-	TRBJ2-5	TGCAGCGTGAAAGGGGGGCCCCGGGAGACCCAGTACTTC	CSVKGGPRETQYF
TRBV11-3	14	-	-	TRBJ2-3	TGTGCCAGCGGATTGGGGGCGAGCACAGATACGCAGTATTTT	CASGLGASTDTQYF
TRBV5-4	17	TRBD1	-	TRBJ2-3	TGTGCCAGCAGCCACCATAAGGGGGCGGAGCGCACAGATACGCAGTATTTT	CASSHHKGAERTDTQYF
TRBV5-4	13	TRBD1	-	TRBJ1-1	TGTGCCAGCAGCCCCGACAGGGGCGCGGAGGCTTTCTTT	CASSPDRGAEAFF
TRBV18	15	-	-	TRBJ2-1	TGTGCCAGCTCACTCGATTTATTAGGGGGGAATGAGCAGTTCTTC	CASSLDLLGGNEQFF
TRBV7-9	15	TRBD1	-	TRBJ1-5	TGTGCCAGCAGCCCAGGCACAGGGGGGAATCAGCCCCAGCATTTT	CASSPGTGGNQPQHF
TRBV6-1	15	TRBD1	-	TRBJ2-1	TGTGCCAGCAGTGAAGCATTGGGACAGGCCAATGAGCAGTTCTTC	CASSEALGQANEQFF
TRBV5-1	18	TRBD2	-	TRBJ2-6	TGCGCCAGCAGCCGCCCACTAGCGGGGGCCTCTGGGGCCAACGTCCTGACTTTC	CASSRPLAGASGANVLTF
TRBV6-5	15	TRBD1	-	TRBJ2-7	TGTGCCAGCAGTTACGCGGGACAGGGGATGAACGAGCAGTACTTC	CASSYAGQGMNEQYF
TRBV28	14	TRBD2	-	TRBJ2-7	TGTGCCGCAAATGCAGCGGGAGGCGGCGGGGAGCAGTACTTC	CAANAAGGGGEQYF
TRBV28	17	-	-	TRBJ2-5	TGTGCCAGCAGTTTAAGGGTCGGTGGGGGACTGGTAAAGACCCAGTACTTC	CASSLRVGGGLVKTQYF
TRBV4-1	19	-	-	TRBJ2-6	TGCGCCAGCAGCCCGGCGACAGGAGGGACACTCTCTGGGGCCAACGTCCTGACTTTC	CASSPATGGTLSGANVLTF
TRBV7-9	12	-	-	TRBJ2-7	TGTGCCAGCAGCCCCCCGGTCAGCTCGCAGTACTTC	CASSPPVSSQYF
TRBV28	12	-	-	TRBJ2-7	TGTGCCAGCAGTTTTAATCCGTACGAGCAGTACTTC	CASSFNPYEQYF
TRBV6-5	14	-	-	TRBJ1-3	TGTGCCAGCAGCCAGGACAGCTCTGGAAACACCATATATTTT	CASSQDSSGNTIYF
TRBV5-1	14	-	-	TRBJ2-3	TGCGCCAGCAGCTCCGGGCCAGGCACAGATACGCAGTATTTT	CASSSGPGTDTQYF
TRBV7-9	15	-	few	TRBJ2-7	TGTGCCAGCAGCTCAGCTGTGGGAACTGTGAACGAGCAGTACTTC	CASSSAVGTVNEQYF
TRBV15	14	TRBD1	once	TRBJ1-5	TGTGCCACCAGCAGAGAAGGGGGCTATCAGCCCCAGCATTTT	CATSREGGYQPQHF